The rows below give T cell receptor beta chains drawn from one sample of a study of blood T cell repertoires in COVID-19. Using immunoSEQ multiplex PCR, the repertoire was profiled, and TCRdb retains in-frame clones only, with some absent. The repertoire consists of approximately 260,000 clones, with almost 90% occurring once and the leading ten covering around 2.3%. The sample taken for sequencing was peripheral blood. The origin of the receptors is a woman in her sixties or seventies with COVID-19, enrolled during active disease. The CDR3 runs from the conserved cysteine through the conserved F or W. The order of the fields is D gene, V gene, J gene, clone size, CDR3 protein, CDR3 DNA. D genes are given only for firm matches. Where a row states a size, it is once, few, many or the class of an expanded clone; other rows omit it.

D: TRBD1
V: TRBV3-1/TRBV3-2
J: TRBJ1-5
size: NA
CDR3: CASSQHRGPVPQHF
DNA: TGTGCCAGCAGCCAGCACAGGGGGCCCGTGCCCCAGCATTTT

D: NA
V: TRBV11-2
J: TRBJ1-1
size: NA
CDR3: CASSQQGNTEAFF
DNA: TGTGCCAGCAGCCAGCAGGGAAACACTGAAGCTTTCTTT

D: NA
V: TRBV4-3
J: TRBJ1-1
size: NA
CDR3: CASSQGGPTEAFF
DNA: TGCGCCAGCAGCCAGGGAGGGCCGACTGAAGCTTTCTTT

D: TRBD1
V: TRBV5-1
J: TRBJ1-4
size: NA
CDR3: CASSLGEGGTGKLFF
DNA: TGCGCCAGCAGCTTGGGCGAAGGGGGCACTGGAAAACTGTTTTTT

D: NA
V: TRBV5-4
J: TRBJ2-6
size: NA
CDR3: CASSFLLNSGANVLTF
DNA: TGTGCCAGCAGCTTTCTACTGAACTCTGGGGCCAACGTCCTGACTTTC

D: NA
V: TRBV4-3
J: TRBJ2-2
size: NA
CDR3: CASSQEYSGNTGELFF
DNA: TGCGCCAGCAGCCAAGAATACAGCGGTAACACCGGGGAGCTGTTTTTT

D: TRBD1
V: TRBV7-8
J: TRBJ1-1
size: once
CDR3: CASSLATGGTNTEAFF
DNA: TGTGCCAGCAGCTTAGCGACAGGGGGAACGAACACTGAAGCTTTCTTT

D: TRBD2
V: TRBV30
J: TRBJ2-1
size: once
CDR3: CAWSIGGGWSEQFF
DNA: TGTGCCTGGAGTATAGGCGGGGGTTGGAGTGAGCAGTTCTTC

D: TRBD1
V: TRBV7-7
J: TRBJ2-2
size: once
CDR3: CASSPRTGANTGELFF
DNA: TGTGCCAGCAGTCCGAGGACAGGGGCGAACACCGGGGAGCTGTTTTTT

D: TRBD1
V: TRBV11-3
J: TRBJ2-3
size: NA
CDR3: CASSQGTGSTDTQYF
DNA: TGTGCCAGCAGCCAAGGGACAGGGAGCACAGATACGCAGTATTTT

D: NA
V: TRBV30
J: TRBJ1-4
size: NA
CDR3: CAWTFYREIGHGEKLFF
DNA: TGTGCCTGGACGTTCTACAGGGAGATCGGCCACGGTGAAAAACTGTTTTTT

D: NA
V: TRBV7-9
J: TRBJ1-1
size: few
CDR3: CASSLQNTEAFF
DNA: TGTGCCAGCAGCTTACAGAACACTGAAGCTTTCTTT

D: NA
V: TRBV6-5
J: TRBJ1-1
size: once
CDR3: CASRSPGAVNTEAFF
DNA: TGTGCCAGCAGGAGCCCAGGGGCAGTGAACACTGAAGCTTTCTTT

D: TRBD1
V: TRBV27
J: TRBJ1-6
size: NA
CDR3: CASSSRTGKASPLHF
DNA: TGTGCCAGCAGTTCAAGGACAGGAAAAGCTTCACCCCTCCACTTT